Listed below are T cell receptor beta chains from one sample, sequenced in a study of T cell changes during pregnancy in multiple sclerosis. Sequenced by immunoSEQ multiplex PCR; TCRdb stores in-frame clones only, minus some. Here the sample spans 26,000 or so clones, approximately 88% being singletons. Sample: CD4+ T cells from peripheral blood mononuclear cells, taken in the first trimester of pregnancy. The receptor source for this set is a female donor in good health, enrolled as a control in a pregnancy study. Each CDR3 is given with its conserved first and last residue. D genes are given only for firm matches. Rows may omit the clone size; those that give it use once, few, many or a size class.

few	TRBV29-1	TRBD1	TRBJ1-1	CSVDSGGDTEAFF	TGCAGCGTTGATTCAGGGGGAGACACTGAAGCTTTCTTT
.	TRBV28	TRBD2	TRBJ2-1	CASTIRLAGVNEQFF	TGTGCCAGCACCATACGGCTAGCGGGAGTAAATGAGCAGTTCTTC
.	TRBV7-2	TRBD1	TRBJ1-5	CASSGRAGGGQPQHF	TGTGCCAGCAGCGGGCGGGCAGGGGGCGGGCAGCCCCAGCATTTT
once	TRBV6-6	TRBD1	TRBJ2-7	CASSSSGTGRYEQYF	TGTGCCAGCAGTTCTTCCGGGACAGGGAGGTACGAGCAGTACTTC
.	TRBV29-1	TRBD1	TRBJ2-1	CSVPGQGGGEQFF	TGCAGCGTCCCGGGACAGGGCGGTGGGGAGCAGTTCTTC
.	TRBV7-9	.	TRBJ2-7	CASSLDGLYEQYF	TGTGCCAGCAGCTTAGATGGGCTCTACGAGCAGTACTTC
.	TRBV20-1	.	TRBJ1-2	CSASDSGYTF	TGCAGTGCCTCGGACAGCGGCTACACCTTC
once	TRBV6-5	.	TRBJ1-1	CASSYPGSNTEAFF	TGTGCCAGCAGTTACCCAGGGTCGAACACTGAAGCTTTCTTT
.	TRBV6-5	TRBD1	TRBJ2-7	CASRRQGNYEQYF	TGTGCCAGCAGACGACAGGGAAACTACGAGCAGTACTTC
.	TRBV5-1	TRBD2	TRBJ2-7	CARKTSGSFYEQYF	TGCGCCAGGAAGACTAGCGGGAGTTTCTACGAGCAGTACTTC
.	TRBV30	.	TRBJ1-2	CAWSAGLNYGYTF	TGTGCCTGGAGTGCTGGACTTAACTATGGCTACACCTTC
.	TRBV20-1	TRBD2	TRBJ2-1	CSAGLGEQFF	TGCAGTGCCGGACTAGGTGAGCAGTTCTTC
.	TRBV6-6	.	TRBJ2-7	CASRPTRDSYEQYF	TGTGCCAGCAGACCTACCAGGGACTCCTACGAGCAGTACTTC
.	TRBV6-5	TRBD1	TRBJ1-4	CASRSRGRREKLFF	TGTGCCAGCAGGTCGAGGGGGCGTCGAGAAAAACTGTTTTTT
.	TRBV30	TRBD1	TRBJ1-5	CAWSPGGDQPQHF	TGTGCCTGGAGTCCAGGGGGCGATCAGCCCCAGCATTTT
.	TRBV19	.	TRBJ1-2	CASSPSQGTYYGYTF	TGTGCCAGTAGTCCGAGCCAGGGGACATATTATGGCTACACCTTC
.	TRBV18	TRBD2	TRBJ2-7	CASSPRAGLAGSYEQYF	TGTGCCAGCTCACCAAGAGCCGGACTAGCGGGGTCCTACGAGCAGTACTTC
once	TRBV28	.	TRBJ2-4	CASSTPEAAKNIQYF	TGTGCCAGCAGCACCCCGGAGGCGGCCAAAAACATTCAGTACTTC
.	TRBV5-1	.	TRBJ1-2	CASSLSGAQVDYGYTF	TGCGCCAGCAGCTTGTCAGGGGCGCAGGTTGACTATGGCTACACCTTC
.	TRBV5-4	TRBD2	TRBJ2-7	CASSGGLAGGLEQYF	TGTGCCAGCAGCGGGGGACTAGCGGGGGGGCTCGAGCAGTACTTC
once	TRBV7-2	.	TRBJ1-2	CASSLVRNLNYGYTF	TGTGCCAGCAGCTTAGTCAGGAATCTTAACTATGGCTACACCTTC
.	TRBV2	.	TRBJ1-2	CASSGLMGGSGCTF	TGTGCCAGCAGCGGACTCATGGGGGGTTCTGGCTGCACCTTC
.	TRBV27	.	TRBJ2-7	CASSLSPLAQYEQYF	TGTGCCAGCAGTTTATCGCCACTAGCCCAATACGAGCAGTACTTC
.	TRBV5-1	TRBD2	TRBJ2-3	CASSLSGTIKSTDTQYF	TGCGCCAGCAGCTTGAGCGGGACCATAAAAAGCACAGATACGCAGTATTTT
.	TRBV5-4	.	TRBJ2-6	CASSFWVSGGANVLTF	TGTGCCAGCAGCTTTTGGGTTTCGGGTGGGGCCAACGTCCTGACTTTC
once	TRBV5-6	TRBD1	TRBJ1-3	CASSQGAEGGNTIYF	TGTGCCAGCAGCCAGGGGGCTGAGGGTGGAAACACCATATATTTT
.	TRBV5-1	TRBD1	TRBJ1-1	CASSPGTGNTEAFF	TGCGCCAGCAGCCCAGGGACAGGGAACACTGAAGCTTTCTTT
.	TRBV2	.	TRBJ1-1	CASSTTGGRTEAFF	TGTGCCAGCAGTACCACAGGAGGGAGGACTGAAGCTTTCTTT
.	TRBV11-2	TRBD2	TRBJ2-3	CASSLFSGTSGTTDTQYF	TGTGCCAGCAGCCTCTTTTCCGGGACTAGCGGCACCACAGATACGCAGTATTTT
.	TRBV5-4	TRBD2	TRBJ2-1	CASSLAGEGTSGRDNEQFF	TGTGCCAGCAGCTTGGCGGGCGAGGGGACTAGCGGGAGGGACAATGAGCAGTTCTTC
.	TRBV2	TRBD2	TRBJ2-4	CASREWKGLAGGNIQYF	TGTGCCAGCAGGGAATGGAAGGGACTAGCGGGAGGAAACATTCAGTACTTC
.	TRBV27	.	TRBJ2-7	CASSPPTSSRDLGEQYF	TGTGCCAGCAGCCCTCCGACTTCTTCGAGGGATCTTGGCGAGCAGTACTTC
few	TRBV6-5	.	TRBJ2-3	CASSRENTQYF	TGTGCCAGCAGCCGGGAAAATACGCAGTATTTT
.	TRBV7-2	TRBD1	TRBJ1-2	CASSFGTGAARNYGYTF	TGTGCCAGCAGCTTCGGGACAGGGGCCGCGCGCAACTATGGCTACACCTTC
.	TRBV6-5	TRBD2	TRBJ2-2	CACSRGGRNTGELFF	TGTGCCTGCTCTCGCGGGGGAAGGAACACCGGGGAGCTGTTTTTT
.	TRBV10-3	.	TRBJ1-6	CAISELGTRDSPLHF	TGTGCCATCAGTGAACTAGGGACACGAGATTCACCCCTCCACTTT
.	TRBV2	.	TRBJ2-1	CASSESGFSYNEQFF	TGTGCCAGCAGTGAAAGCGGTTTCTCCTACAATGAGCAGTTCTTC
.	TRBV9	.	TRBJ1-1	CASSVTGSNTEAFF	TGTGCCAGCAGCGTAACAGGGTCGAACACTGAAGCTTTCTTT
once	TRBV2	.	TRBJ2-3	CASKPRGDRGTQYF	TGTGCCAGCAAACCCAGGGGGGACCGGGGTACGCAGTATTTT
.	TRBV29-1	TRBD2	TRBJ2-7	CSVDPNSGSPYEQYF	TGCAGCGTTGATCCCAATAGCGGGTCCCCCTACGAGCAGTACTTC
.	TRBV4-2	.	TRBJ1-2	CASSQEAGHGYTF	TGTGCCAGCAGCCAAGAGGCAGGGCATGGCTACACCTTC
few	TRBV19	TRBD1	TRBJ1-1	CASRWDRGSEAFF	TGTGCCAGTAGATGGGACAGGGGCTCTGAAGCTTTCTTT
.	TRBV7-9	TRBD1	TRBJ2-4	CASSDQATGQYF	TGTGCCAGCAGCGATCAAGCGACAGGGCAGTACTTC
.	TRBV7-2	.	TRBJ1-1	CASSLGGSTEAFF	TGTGCCAGCAGCTTAGGAGGGTCGACTGAAGCTTTCTTT
once	TRBV7-2	.	TRBJ1-4	CASSRRGFTNEKLFF	TGTGCCAGCAGCCGGAGAGGGTTTACTAATGAAAAACTGTTTTTT